This paragraph covers one T cell receptor (beta chain) sequence. This receptor's antigen is unknown. There are no base qualities to consult, and no much larger clone falls within one base. A patient counted as having stable Graves' hyperthyroidism if no progression to ophthalmopathy occurred over 18 months of follow-up. Hyperthyroidism patients were newly diagnosed, with disease duration under 2 months, and aged 18 to 65 years. Exclusion was applied to patients with uncontrolled infections, other autoimmune diseases, pregnancy or lactation. Diagnoses were established on the basis of clinical symptoms, serum thyroxine and TRAb, thyroid ultrasound, and orbital computed tomography. PBMCs were separated from 10 ml of fresh peripheral blood using Ficoll-Paque density gradient centrifugation. Total RNA was extracted with Trizol reagent, and quality was checked on an Agilent 2100 Bioanalyzer. These data belong to a study of T cells in Graves' hyperthyroidism and ophthalmopathy (dated by TCRdb to about 2019). For the study in its entirety: Peripheral blood was sampled at the time of initial diagnosis, prior to any treatment. TCR V-J signatures able to tell the groups apart were searched for in a discovery cohort of about a hundred patients, of whom more than 40 had Graves' ophthalmopathy and under 65 had stable Graves' hyperthyroidism. Prospective prediction of ophthalmopathy was tested in an independent validation cohort consisting of 18 hyperthyroidism patients and 15 or so patients who later progressed to ophthalmopathy. TCR Vbeta CDR3 sequencing of 140 or so peripheral blood samples (over 40 ophthalmopathy, about 75 hyperthyroidism and roughly 17 progressor patients) is reported in the paper. The study also compared thyroid tissue and blood T-cell repertoires from several Graves' hyperthyroidism patients. The 100 discovery patients were randomly split 7:3 into training and test sets. Following sampling, methimazole starting at 30 mg daily was given to hyperthyroidism patients, and high-dose intravenous methylprednisolone was given to ophthalmopathy patients.

General study outcomes and caveats: In validation, the model predicted progression to ophthalmopathy with 55% to 71% sensitivity and around 72% specificity, a median of 6.5 months before onset. No statistical method was used to fix the sample size in advance, and group allocation was not hidden from the investigators. In cross-validation, a model built on a 13 V-J signature told ophthalmopathy apart from stable hyperthyroidism with 85% to 90% sensitivity and around 83% specificity, and in testing the same model reached 80%/75%. Most expanded thyroid clonotypes (frequency above 0.001) were also found in blood, which suggests that blood repertoires may mirror thyroid immune responses.

The TCR beta CDR3 regions were amplified from RNA transcripts. For the first round of RT-PCR on the TCR CDR3, the HTBI primer set was used together with the Qiagen OneStep RT-PCR kit. Libraries were constructed in a second round of multiplex PCR, after which size selection and purification were performed. The libraries were sequenced on an Illumina HiSeq2000 using paired-end 100 bp reads. The source study handled its data this way. SOAPnuke was used to process the raw data, throwing out any read that contained adapters or uncalled bases, had a mean Phred below 15, or lacked an exact constant-primer or identifier match. High-quality paired reads were merged with COPE v1.2.5, and unique nucleotide sequences were defined as clonotypes. MiTCR v1.1 was used to align the clonotypes against IMGT TRBV, TRBD and TRBJ reference segments. The analysis was restricted to V-J combinations with a frequency above 0.0001, which together covered over 99% of the repertoires. A TCS score was defined as the ratio between F50 (clonal expansion) and ExV (chaos), using BLOSUM62-based TCRdist between CDR3 peptides within each V-J. Welch's t-statistics and random forest reduced some 510 V-J features to 10 to 15, which were used in a naive Bayes classifier (R e1071). The public reads were reanalyzed by TCRdb: fastp trimming at Q25, MiXCR alignment, in-frame beta chains only. Entries that share a CDR3 protein sequence are merged under the most common genes and DNA. These V and J calls rely on TCRdb rather than the paper's analysis. This sample has 480,000 or so distinct CDR3 sequences in its table, and approximately 15% of those were observed once. About 17% of the sample is taken by the ten largest.

Material for sequencing was blood. The sequence derives from a woman between 18 and 29 years old with Graves' hyperthyroidism.

The CDR3 loop reads CASSSPLAGPYNEQFF. The DNA sequence follows: TGTGCCAGCAGCTCTCCCCTAGCGGGACCTTACAATGAGCAGTTCTTC. The chain is assembled from TRBV13 and TRBJ2-1; 9 bases in between match TRBD2. Including the terminal cysteine and phenylalanine, the CDR3 comprises 16 residues. Here the CDR3 DNA is all that survives: 48 bases in frame from base 1. Trimming takes 4 bases off V and 4 bases off J; junction bases not matched to a gene: 8. Reading the germline V gene (reference sequence) gives CDR1 PRHDT and CDR2 FYEKMQ.